This T cell receptor (beta chain) was recovered during a study of T cell responses to AZD1222 COVID-19 vaccine. As regards this clone: Its antigen remains unidentified.

The study's findings and limits: Possibly, clonal diversity was underestimated; donors were largely white British and included more females.

Generated by immunoSEQ multiplex PCR, the TCRdb table keeps only in-frame clones and is missing some. The sample lists about 140,000 clones, 88% occurring once. The sample here was peripheral blood, taken 28 days after the second dose of the MenACWY control vaccine. This TCR was recovered from an adult who received the MenACWY meningococcal vaccine as a control.

CDR3 DNA sequence: TGTGCCAGCAGCCTAGAGACAGGGCGGAATGAGCAGTTCTTC. Its translation is CASSLETGRNEQFF. The V gene is TRBV5-4, the J gene TRBJ2-1; 7 bases line up with TRBD1. The CDR3 spans 14 residues. Germline trimming cut 4 bases from V and 7 bases from J; bases unmatched to any gene: 8. Germline V gene data show CDR1 as SGHNT and CDR2 as YYREEE (reference sequence). Drawing the rest from reference TRBV5-4 and TRBJ2-1, the complete variable domain is ETGVTQSPTHLIKTRGQQVTLRCSSQSGHNTVSWYQQALGQGPQFIFQYYREEENGRGNFPPRFSGLQFPNYSSELNVNALELDDSALYLCASSLETGRNEQFFGPGTRLTVL.